This entry describes one T cell receptor beta chain. These data originate in a study of control samples from healthy donors and cancer patients. Deletions cut 7 bases from V and 8 bases from J, with 17 bases between. The CDR3 consists of 14 residues. The germline gives CDR1 PRHDT, CDR2 FYEKMQ (reference sequence). Data came from immunoSEQ multiplex PCR; TCRdb stores just in-frame clones and leaves some out. The top ten hold approximately 3% of the sample, which has some 74,000 clones, 94% seen once. The chain combines TRBV13 with TRBJ1-4; TRBD1 might be the D (6 bases). Input material: blood. The source is a woman aged 30 to 39 in good health. The CDR3 loop is CASNGTRETEKLFF. The CDR3 DNA follows: TGTGCCAGCAACGGGACACGGGAAACCGAAAAACTGTTTTTT.